This T cell receptor (beta chain) came from a study of shared clonotypes between healthy human individuals. The germline V gene encodes CDR1 SNHLY and CDR2 FYNNEI. Trimming removed 5 bases from V and 2 bases from J, with 12 bases in between. The CDR3 length is 14 residues. Sequencing used immunoSEQ multiplex PCR; TCRdb keeps in-frame clones, though not all of them. The sample shows a few hundred thousand clones, 50% to 80% of them seen only once. Free of recent acute infections or vaccinations, the donors were healthy HIV-negative adults. The investigators split CD4+ cells into a CD45RA+ naive subset and a CD45RA-negative memory subset.

This receptor was obtained from a man under 40 in good health. The V call is TRBV2, the J call TRBJ2-5, with D possibly TRBD1 on 6 matching bases. The sequenced sample was memory CD4+ T cells sorted from blood. Subset defined: CD45RA-negative fraction. This CDR3 reads CASSQYQGQETQYF. The CDR3 DNA reads as TGTGCCAGCAGTCAATACCAGGGGCAAGAGACCCAGTACTTC.